The clone carrying this T cell receptor (beta chain) occurred a few times. Its antigen is undetermined. CDR3 length equals 13 residues. Germline V gene lookup returns CDR1 KGHSH and CDR2 LQKENI. V lost 5 bases, J lost 6 bases, and 4 bases stayed unmatched. The data were obtained in a study of cytomegalovirus exposure and HLA in healthy donors. Study-level points and caveats: Across donors, presence/absence analyses took sequencing depth to be roughly uniform. A reported reduction in N-insertions relative to the 666-donor mean was seen in an Asian-associated ancestry cluster in a later analysis. TCR beta V- and J-gene trimming, according to a later analysis, was linked to a missense DCLRE1C variant.

60 Vbeta and 13 Jbeta primers were used in PCR. In the authors' workflow: It was a later analysis that counted about 80 million unique TCR beta chains, of which roughly 10 million were shared. Sequencing used immunoSEQ multiplex PCR; TCRdb keeps in-frame clones, though not all of them. For V, J and clone size, that table is used; D and trimming come from the DNA. The profile shows 75,000 to 90,000 clones, around 79% of them singletons. The genes are TRBV18 and TRBJ2-1; 7 bases map to TRBD1. This clonotype was obtained from a male donor in good health and CMV-seropositive. Input material: PBMCs. The CDR3 loop is CASSGDSGNEQFF. The CDR3 DNA is TGTGCCAGCTCAGGGGACAGCGGCAATGAGCAGTTCTTC.